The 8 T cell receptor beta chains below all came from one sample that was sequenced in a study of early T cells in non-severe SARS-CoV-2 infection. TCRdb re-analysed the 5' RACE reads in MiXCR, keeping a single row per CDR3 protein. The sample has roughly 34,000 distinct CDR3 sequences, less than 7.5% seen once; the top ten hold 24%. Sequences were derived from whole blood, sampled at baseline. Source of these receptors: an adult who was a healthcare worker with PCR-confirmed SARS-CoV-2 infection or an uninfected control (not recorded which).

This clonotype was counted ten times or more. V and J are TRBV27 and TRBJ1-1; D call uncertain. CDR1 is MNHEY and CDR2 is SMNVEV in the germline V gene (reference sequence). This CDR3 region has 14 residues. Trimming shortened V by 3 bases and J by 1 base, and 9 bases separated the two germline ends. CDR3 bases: TGTGCCAGCAGTTTCACCTCCCAGAACACTGAAGCTTTCTTT. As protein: CASSFTSQNTEAFF.

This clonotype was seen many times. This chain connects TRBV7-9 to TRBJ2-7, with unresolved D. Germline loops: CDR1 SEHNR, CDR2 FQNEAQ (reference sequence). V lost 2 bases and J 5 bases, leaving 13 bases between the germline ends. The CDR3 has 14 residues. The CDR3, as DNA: TGTGCCAGCAGCTTAAGTTCCGCCCTCGACGAGCAGTACTTC. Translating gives CASSLSSALDEQYF.

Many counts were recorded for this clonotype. CDR3 nucleotide sequence: TGCAGCGTTGTCGTTGCCGATGGAGGCGAAAAACTGTTTTTT. Its protein product is CSVVVADGGEKLFF. The rearrangement uses TRBV29-1 and TRBJ1-4; no definite D call. Trimming pared 4 bases from V and 8 bases from J, leaving 17 bases between. CDR3 size: 14 residues. Germline V gene sequence: CDR1 SQVTM, CDR2 ANQGSEA.

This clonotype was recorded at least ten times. The CDR3 loop is CASSLQGNTEAFF. DNA for the CDR3: TGTGCCAGCAGCTTACAGGGGAACACTGAAGCTTTCTTT. The rearrangement joins TRBV7-2 to TRBJ1-1, with D possibly TRBD1 on 5 matching bases. V dropped 2 bases and J dropped 1 base, with 5 bases sitting between them. The germline V gene has CDR1 SGHTA and CDR2 FQGNSA. This CDR3 comprises 13 residues. The whole variable domain, filled in from reference TRBV7-2 and TRBJ1-1, reads GAGVSQSPSNKVTEKGKDVELRCDPISGHTALYWYRQSLGQGLEFLIYFQGNSAPDKSGLPSDRFSAERTGGSVSTLTIQRTQQEDSAVYLCASSLQGNTEAFFGQGTRLTVV.

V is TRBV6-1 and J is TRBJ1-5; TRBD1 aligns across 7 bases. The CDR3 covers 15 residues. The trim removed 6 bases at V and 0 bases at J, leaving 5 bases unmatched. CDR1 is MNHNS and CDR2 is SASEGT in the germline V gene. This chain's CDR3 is CASRWTGDSNQPQHF. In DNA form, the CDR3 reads TGTGCCAGCAGGTGGACAGGCGATAGCAATCAGCCCCAGCATTTT.

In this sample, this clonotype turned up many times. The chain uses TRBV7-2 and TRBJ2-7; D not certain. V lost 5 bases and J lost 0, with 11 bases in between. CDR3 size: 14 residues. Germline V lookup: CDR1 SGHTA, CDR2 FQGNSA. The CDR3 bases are TGTGCCAGCAGCCCAGCTGGAATCTCCTACGAGCAGTACTTC. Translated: CASSPAGISYEQYF.

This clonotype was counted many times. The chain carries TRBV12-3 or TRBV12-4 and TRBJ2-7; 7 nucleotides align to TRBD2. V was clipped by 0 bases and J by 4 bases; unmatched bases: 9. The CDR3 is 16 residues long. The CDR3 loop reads CASSLAPSGPTYEQYF. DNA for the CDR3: TGTGCCAGCAGTTTAGCCCCTAGCGGACCCACTTACGAGCAGTACTTC.

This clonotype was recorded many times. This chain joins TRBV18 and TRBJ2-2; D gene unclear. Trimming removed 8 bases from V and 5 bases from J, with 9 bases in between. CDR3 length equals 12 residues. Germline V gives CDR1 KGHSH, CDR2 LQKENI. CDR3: CASTTSTGELFF. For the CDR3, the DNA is TGTGCCAGCACTACATCAACCGGGGAGCTGTTTTTT.